The clone carrying this T cell receptor beta chain was counted a few times. Its antigen is unidentified. A multiplex PCR was run with 60 Vbeta primers and 13 Jbeta primers. The method was immunoSEQ multiplex PCR; TCRdb's version includes in-frame clones alone and lacks a portion of them. Here the sample spans roughly 140,000 clones, 60% to 80% being singletons. Trimming removed 2 bases from V and 6 bases from J, with 11 bases in between. Germline CDR1 and CDR2: SNHLY and FYNNEI. This CDR3 is 14 amino acids long. The sample comes from a study of cytomegalovirus exposure and HLA in healthy donors. Points from the study as a whole: Later work found that TCR association rates differed between HLA loci; DRB1 had the most and HLA-C the fewest.

This chain connects TRBV2 to TRBJ2-1, with D perhaps TRBD2 (6 bases). Sample: PBMCs. This clonotype was sampled from a male donor in good health and CMV-seronegative. The CDR3 sequence: CASSERRGFNEQFF. In DNA, the CDR3 is TGTGCCAGCAGTGAACGGAGGGGTTTCAATGAGCAGTTCTTC.